The rows below give T cell receptor beta chains drawn from one sample of a study of T cells in narcolepsy. The repertoire was sequenced with immunoSEQ multiplex PCR; TCRdb's copy has only in-frame clones and lacks some. The table records tens of thousands of clones, 70% to 90% of them present only once. The sample was memory (CD45RA-) CD4+ T cells from blood. The receptors were sampled from a human donor in good health. The CDR3 runs from the conserved cysteine through the conserved F or W. Fields, in order: V gene, J gene, CDR3 protein.

TRBV28,TRBJ1-4,CASNLGLRGDNEKLFF
TRBV2,TRBJ2-2,CASRLLTGNTGELFF
TRBV18,TRBJ1-1,CASSPLTGDGLNTEAFF
TRBV6-5,TRBJ1-2,CASSYRGQGTIHGYTF
TRBV5-1,TRBJ2-7,CASSLGEGGAYEQYF
TRBV30,TRBJ2-1,CAWSDPLSGWAYNEQFF
TRBV6-1,TRBJ1-1,CASPVGGRATEAFF
TRBV5-1,TRBJ1-2,CASSWGTGNGYTF
TRBV4-3,TRBJ2-3,CASSQEGTGGPNTDTQYF
TRBV4-2,TRBJ2-7,CASSQATGSYEQYF
TRBV27,TRBJ1-4,CASSLSPGGREKLFF
TRBV6-5,TRBJ1-1,CASSTARGNTEAFF
TRBV25-1,TRBJ2-7,CASSAVAPYEQYF
TRBV29-1,TRBJ2-2,CSVERIQNTGELFF
TRBV19,TRBJ1-4,CASRLDRGTNEKLFF
TRBV7-2,TRBJ2-1,CASSLGRNEQFF
TRBV7-9,TRBJ2-5,CASSLAHAQETQYF
TRBV30,TRBJ1-2,CAWSGPRNYGYTF
TRBV11-3,TRBJ2-1,CASSFTGNEQFF
TRBV28,TRBJ1-2,CASSFRDRGLHGYTF